This T cell receptor (beta chain) was captured by sequencing in a study of T cells after yellow fever vaccination. Study summary: CD3, CD45RA, CCR7 and CD95 defined the sorted EM, EMRA, CM and Tscm memory subsets.

In this sample, this clonotype turned up a few times. The 5'RACE template-switching step produced TCR cDNA and added a universal primer site and UMIs. TCRdb redid the calling of the 5' RACE reads with MiXCR, one entry per CDR3 protein. Here the sample spans tens of thousands of distinct CDR3 sequences, approximately 3.2% being singletons. Overall study findings and caveats: One caveat is that FACS-sorted repertoires could contain abundant clonotypes contaminating from the bulk population. In post-booster samples, most primary-vaccination clones reappeared (96% CD4, 70% to 90% CD8).

Germline V gene data show CDR1 as SGHAT and CDR2 as FQNNGV. This CDR3 has 19 amino acids. V lost 0 bases and J 0 bases, leaving 15 bases between the germline ends. This TCR came from a young man who received the YFV17D yellow fever vaccine. The chain joins TRBV11-2 to TRBJ2-6, with a tentative D call TRBD2 (5 bases). Sequencing was performed on PBMCs, either bulk or a sorted T-cell subset (CD4+, CD8+, memory, or dextramer-sorted; not recorded which), taken roughly seven weeks after the first yellow fever vaccination. This CDR3 is CASSLDPWERSSGANVLTF. DNA of the CDR3: TGTGCCAGCAGCTTAGATCCATGGGAGAGAAGCTCTGGGGCCAACGTCCTGACTTTC. Filled out from reference TRBV11-2 and TRBJ2-6, the complete variable domain reads EAGVAQSPRYKIIEKRQSVAFWCNPISGHATLYWYQQILGQGPKLLIQFQNNGVVDDSQLPKDRFSAERLKGVDSTLKIQPAKLEDSAVYLCASSLDPWERSSGANVLTFGAGSRLTVL.